The TCR beta chain described here comes from a study of cytomegalovirus exposure and HLA in healthy donors. Overall study results and limits: As immune exposure information, only CMV serostatus was available. An assumption of roughly uniform sequencing depth across donors underlay the presence/absence analyses.

Trimming removed 6 bases at V and 2 bases at J, with 14 bases between. Germline CDR1 is MDHEN and CDR2 is SYDVKM. This CDR3 is 15 amino acids long. Note on this clone: Its antigen is undetermined. Other DNA sequences in this specimen translate into the identical CDR3.

PCR involved 60 Vbeta and 13 Jbeta primers. Produced via immunoSEQ multiplex PCR; TCRdb's table is partial and in-frame only. The sample records a few hundred thousand clones, around 90% being singletons. The clonotype comes from a girl aged 2-10 years in good health and CMV-seronegative. Sequenced material: PBMCs. V gene TRBV28 combines with J gene TRBJ1-5, with D maybe TRBD1 (5 bases). The CDR3 spells CASSPDRVGNQPQHF. The CDR3 DNA reads TGTGCCAGCAGCCCTGACAGAGTCGGCAATCAGCCCCAGCATTTT.